Detailed here is one TCR beta chain. The data were produced by immunoSEQ multiplex PCR, yet TCRdb's version contains in-frame clones alone and is incomplete. The sample consists of roughly 8,300 clones, about 95% of them appearing once. These data originate in a study of T cells in tumors and immune-related adverse events. CDR1 is SGHVS and CDR2 is FNYEAQ in the germline V gene. Unmatched junction bases numbered 4, after V lost 5 bases and J lost 4 bases. CDR3 size: 14 residues. The source material was lymph node tissue, sampled from a patient treated with anti-PD-1 therapy. The source is a female donor with metastatic renal cell carcinoma. V and J are TRBV7-6 and TRBJ1-4; 7 nucleotides match TRBD1. The CDR3 loop is CASSPTGINEKLFF. CDR3 bases: TGTGCCAGCAGCCCGACAGGGATTAATGAAAAACTGTTTTTT.